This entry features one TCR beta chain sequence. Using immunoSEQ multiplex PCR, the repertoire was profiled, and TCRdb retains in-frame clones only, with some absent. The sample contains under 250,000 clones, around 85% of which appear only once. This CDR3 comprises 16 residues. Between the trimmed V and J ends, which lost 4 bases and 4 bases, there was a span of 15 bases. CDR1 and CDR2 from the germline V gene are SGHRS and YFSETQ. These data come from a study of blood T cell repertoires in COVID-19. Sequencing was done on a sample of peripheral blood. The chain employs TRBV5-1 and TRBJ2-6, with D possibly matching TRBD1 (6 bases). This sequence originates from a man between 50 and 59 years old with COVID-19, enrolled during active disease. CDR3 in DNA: TGCGCCAGCAGCCCGGCAGGGACACCAGGGGCCAACGTCCTGACTTTC. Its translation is CASSPAGTPGANVLTF.